The next 4 T cell receptor beta chains were all read from a single sample in a study of brain T cells in children with intractable seizures. Specified time point: blood from clinic visit 5 months post-surgery; TSC patient then seizure free. Generated by immunoSEQ multiplex PCR, the TCRdb table keeps only in-frame clones and is missing some. The table records 340,000 or so clones, 85% to 95% of them present only once. The starting material was peripheral blood, obtained approximately 5 months after surgery. All receptors come from a boy under two years old with tuberous sclerosis and intractable seizures.

The V call is TRBV12-3 or TRBV12-4, the J call TRBJ1-5, with no clear D. The CDR3 covers 12 residues. V was trimmed by 0 bases and J by 5 bases, leaving 2 bases between them. CDR3: CASSLADQPQHF. DNA of the CDR3: TGTGCCAGCAGTTTAGCCGATCAGCCCCAGCATTTT.

V gene TRBV7-9 combines with J gene TRBJ2-3; 16 bases map to TRBD2. CDR1 and CDR2 (germline): SEHNR, FQNEAQ (reference sequence). The CDR3 is 17 residues long. After removal of 5 bases from V and 4 bases from J, the junction contained 6 bases not matched to a gene. CDR3 loop: CASSHGTSGGVPDTQYF. Written as DNA, the CDR3 is TGTGCCAGCAGCCATGGGACTAGCGGGGGGGTCCCAGATACGCAGTATTTT.

V is TRBV4-1 and J is TRBJ2-7; 12 nucleotides align to TRBD2. Germline V gene lookup returns CDR1 MGHRA and CDR2 YSYEKL. V lost 1 base and J lost 0; bases outside the gene matches: 7. The length of the CDR3 is 18 residues. The CDR3 nucleotides read TGCGCCAGCAGCCAAGGGACTAGCGGGACTACTTACTCCTACGAGCAGTACTTC. Its protein product is CASSQGTSGTTYSYEQYF.

To note about this clone: Additional DNA sequences in this sample encode the identical CDR3. This chain connects TRBV27 to TRBJ1-1; D gene unclear. The CDR3 totals 11 residues. Germline V CDR1 and CDR2: MNHEY, SMNVEV (reference sequence). Deletions cut 2 bases from V and 4 bases from J, with 2 bases between. The CDR3 coding sequence is TGTGCCAGCAGTTTAGGCACTGAAGCTTTCTTT. Its protein product is CASSLGTEAFF.